A selection of T cell receptor beta chains follows, all from one sample in a study of T cells in tumors after PD-1 blockade. Clones were sequenced by immunoSEQ multiplex PCR, and TCRdb holds only the in-frame ones, with some missing. The data contain roughly 20,000 clones, roughly 80% of them seen just once; the ten biggest clones take up around 25%. The specimen comprised PBMCs, sampled after anti-PD-1 therapy. These receptors all come from a human donor with advanced basal cell or squamous cell carcinoma (not recorded which). CDR3s include the opening cysteine and the closing phenylalanine or tryptophan. The order of the fields is D gene, V gene, clone size, CDR3 length, J gene, CDR3 protein, CDR3 DNA. D genes are given only for firm matches. Size is stated for part of the rows, as once, few or many counts, or as a class when the clone is expanded.

>.|TRBV5-8|.|14|TRBJ2-1
CASIPGGIGNEQFF
TGTGCCAGCATCCCCGGCGGGATAGGCAATGAGCAGTTCTTC
>.|TRBV3-1/TRBV3-2|.|15|TRBJ1-2
CASSQDWNTNYGYTF
TGTGCCAGCAGCCAAGATTGGAACACGAACTATGGCTACACCTTC
>TRBD2|TRBV24-1|.|17|TRBJ2-1
CATSDTIAGSSYNEQFF
TGTGCCACCAGTGACACGATAGCGGGAAGCTCCTACAATGAGCAGTTCTTC
>.|TRBV7-6|.|18|TRBJ2-3
CASSLSRALPSSTDTQYF
TGTGCCAGCAGCTTATCACGGGCCCTCCCATCTAGCACAGATACGCAGTATTTT
>.|TRBV6-4|medium-sized|13|TRBJ1-1
CASTAGEGGEAFF
TGTGCCAGCACGGCGGGGGAAGGAGGTGAAGCTTTCTTT
>.|TRBV7-8|.|17|TRBJ1-2
CASSLARGGRPNYGYTF
TGTGCCAGCAGCTTAGCGCGCGGAGGACGGCCTAACTATGGCTACACCTTC
>.|TRBV9|.|15|TRBJ1-2
CASSVGIGINYGYTF
TGTGCCAGCAGCGTAGGGATAGGGATTAACTATGGCTACACCTTC
>.|TRBV6-5|.|13|TRBJ2-7
CASSYSKGYEQYF
TGTGCCAGCAGTTACTCGAAAGGGTACGAGCAGTACTTC
>TRBD2|TRBV19|.|17|TRBJ2-3
CASSIIRTSGYTDTQYF
TGTGCCAGTAGTATTATCCGGACTAGCGGATACACAGATACGCAGTATTTT
>TRBD1|TRBV3-1/TRBV3-2|.|13|TRBJ2-7
CASSQETGARKYF
TGTGCCAGCAGCCAAGAAACAGGGGCAAGGAAGTACTTC
>TRBD1|TRBV28|hyperexpanded|14|TRBJ1-5
CASSGDRENQPQHF
TGTGCCAGCAGTGGGGACAGAGAGAATCAGCCCCAGCATTTT
>TRBD1|TRBV19|.|15|TRBJ2-7
CASSTQGQGAYEQYF
TGTGCCAGTAGTACACAAGGACAGGGGGCGTACGAGCAGTACTTC
>.|TRBV6-6|.|13|TRBJ2-1
CASRPQGVNEQFF
TGTGCCAGCAGGCCCCAGGGAGTAAATGAGCAGTTCTTC
>.|TRBV6-6|.|13|TRBJ1-4
CASRVDLNEKLFF
TGTGCCAGCAGGGTAGACCTTAATGAAAAACTGTTTTTT
>TRBD1|TRBV30|.|15|TRBJ1-4
CAWSLPGQGSGKLFF
TGTGCCTGGAGTTTACCGGGACAGGGGAGTGGAAAACTGTTTTTT
>.|TRBV18|.|14|TRBJ1-2
CASSPPVWDYGYTF
TGTGCCAGCTCACCACCTGTCTGGGACTATGGCTACACCTTC
>TRBD1|TRBV19|.|16|TRBJ2-5
CASSTWDRGNQETQYF
TGTGCCAGTAGTACCTGGGACAGGGGAAACCAAGAGACCCAGTACTTC
>TRBD2|TRBV10-1|medium-sized|20|TRBJ2-2
CASSESEVCRREIIDGELFF
TGCGCCAGCAGTGAGTCTGAAGTTTGTCGGCGGGAGATAATAGACGGGGAGCTGTTTTTT
>.|TRBV24-1|.|11|TRBJ2-1
CATSGLNEQFF
TGTGCCACCAGTGGTTTAAATGAGCAGTTCTTC
>.|TRBV5-8|.|15|TRBJ1-4
CASSLEGRWGEKLFF
TGTGCCAGCAGCTTGGAAGGCAGATGGGGTGAAAAACTGTTTTTT
>.|TRBV12-3/TRBV12-4|.|12|TRBJ2-1
CASSFWGNEQFF
TGTGCCAGCAGTTTTTGGGGCAATGAGCAGTTCTTC
>TRBD1|TRBV7-9|few|15|TRBJ2-2
CASSAWTGGTGELFF
TGTGCCAGCAGCGCTTGGACAGGGGGGACCGGGGAGCTGTTTTTT
>.|TRBV4-1|few|15|TRBJ1-6
CASSQDPTANSPLHF
TGCGCCAGCAGCCAAGATCCTACAGCTAATTCACCCCTCCACTTT
>.|TRBV5-5|.|15|TRBJ1-5
CASSLTGTPNQPQHF
TGTGCCAGCAGCTTAACCGGGACACCTAATCAGCCCCAGCATTTT
>TRBD1|TRBV10-3|.|15|TRBJ2-3
CATTLQGRLTDTQYF
TGTGCCACTACTCTACAGGGGAGACTCACAGATACGCAGTATTTT
>TRBD1|TRBV5-1|few|13|TRBJ2-1
CASSLGTGTEQFF
TGCGCCAGCAGCTTGGGGACAGGGACTGAGCAGTTCTTC
>.|TRBV18|.|14|TRBJ2-7
CASSYRQRAYEQYF
TGTGCCAGCTCGTATAGACAGCGGGCCTACGAGCAGTACTTC
>TRBD1|TRBV6-2/TRBV6-3|.|21|TRBJ2-1
CASSTVNLRGLSFNSYNEQFF
TGTGCCAGCAGTACCGTCAACCTCAGGGGGCTGTCATTCAACTCCTACAATGAGCAGTTCTTC
>TRBD1|TRBV2|.|15|TRBJ1-2
CASSAQGVKAYGYTF
TGTGCCAGCAGTGCACAGGGGGTTAAGGCCTATGGCTACACCTTC
>TRBD1|TRBV7-9|.|15|TRBJ1-1
CASSLETGDGTEAFF
TGTGCCAGCAGCTTAGAGACAGGGGACGGCACTGAAGCTTTCTTT
>TRBD1|TRBV9|.|17|TRBJ2-2
CASSRKRQGLNTGELFF
TGTGCCAGCAGCAGAAAGAGACAGGGTCTGAACACCGGGGAGCTGTTTTTT
>TRBD1|TRBV6-5|.|14|TRBJ2-7
CASSSDRGKYEQYF
TGTGCCAGCAGTTCAGACAGGGGAAAGTACGAGCAGTACTTC
>.|TRBV19|.|16|TRBJ2-3
CASSIARDPYTDTQYF
TGTGCCAGTAGTATAGCCCGGGACCCTTACACAGATACGCAGTATTTT
>TRBD2|TRBV9|once|15|TRBJ2-1
CASSVGKRGRDEQFF
TGTGCCAGCAGCGTAGGGAAGCGGGGGCGTGATGAGCAGTTCTTC
>TRBD1|TRBV6-4|few|14|TRBJ1-1
CASRAEGANTEAFF
TGTGCCAGCCGGGCGGAGGGGGCGAACACTGAAGCTTTCTTT
>.|TRBV6-1|.|15|TRBJ1-5
CASSEMSGNYQPQHF
TGTGCCAGCAGTGAAATGTCGGGTAACTATCAGCCCCAGCATTTT
>.|TRBV5-4|medium-sized|13|TRBJ2-7
CASSSTGLYEQYF
TGTGCCAGCAGCTCGACGGGATTATACGAGCAGTACTTC
>.|TRBV7-2|.|13|TRBJ1-6
CASSSTGSSPLHF
TGTGCCAGCAGCTCTACAGGGAGTTCACCCCTCCACTTT
>TRBD1|TRBV10-1|once|15|TRBJ2-2
CASSPGQANTGELFF
TGCGCCAGCAGCCCGGGACAGGCGAACACCGGGGAGCTGTTTTTT
>.|TRBV6-6|.|14|TRBJ2-7
CASSYYGGSDEQYF
TGTGCCAGCAGTTATTATGGGGGCAGCGACGAGCAGTACTTC
>TRBD1|TRBV6-5|.|12|TRBJ2-5
CASPDREETQYF
TGTGCCAGCCCGGACAGGGAAGAGACCCAGTACTTC
>.|TRBV9|.|15|TRBJ2-7
CASSVGSGGVNEQYF
TGTGCCAGCAGCGTAGGGAGTGGGGGCGTGAACGAGCAGTACTTC